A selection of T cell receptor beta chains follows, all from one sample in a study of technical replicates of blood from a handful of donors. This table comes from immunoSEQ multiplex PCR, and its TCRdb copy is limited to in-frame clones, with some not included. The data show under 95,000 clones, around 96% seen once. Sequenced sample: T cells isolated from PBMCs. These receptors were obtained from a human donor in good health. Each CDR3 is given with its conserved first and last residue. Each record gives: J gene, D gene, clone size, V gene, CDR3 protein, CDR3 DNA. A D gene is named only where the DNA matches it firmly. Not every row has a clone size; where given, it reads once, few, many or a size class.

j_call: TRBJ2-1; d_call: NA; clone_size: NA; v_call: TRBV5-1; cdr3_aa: CASSPVTSSYNEQFF; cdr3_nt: TGCGCCAGCAGCCCAGTGACTAGCTCCTACAATGAGCAGTTCTTC
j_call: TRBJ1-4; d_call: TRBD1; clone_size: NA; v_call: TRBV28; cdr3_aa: CASSSQGQSNEKLFF; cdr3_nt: TGTGCCAGCAGTTCCCAGGGACAGTCGAATGAAAAACTGTTTTTT
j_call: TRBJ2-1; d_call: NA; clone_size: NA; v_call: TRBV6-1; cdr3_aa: CASTEGDLPYNEQFF; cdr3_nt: TGTGCCAGCACCGAGGGGGATCTCCCCTACAATGAGCAGTTCTTC
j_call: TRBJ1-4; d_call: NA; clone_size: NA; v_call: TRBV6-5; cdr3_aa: CASSLGQLNEKLFF; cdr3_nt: TGTGCCAGCAGCTTAGGACAGTTGAATGAAAAACTGTTTTTT
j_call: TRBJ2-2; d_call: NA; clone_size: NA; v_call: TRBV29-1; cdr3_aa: CSVGGENGGELFF; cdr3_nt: TGCAGCGTTGGGGGGGAGAATGGCGGGGAGCTGTTTTTT
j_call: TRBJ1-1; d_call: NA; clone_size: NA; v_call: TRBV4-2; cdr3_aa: CASSQARNTEAFF; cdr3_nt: TGTGCCAGCAGCCAAGCCAGGAACACTGAAGCTTTCTTT
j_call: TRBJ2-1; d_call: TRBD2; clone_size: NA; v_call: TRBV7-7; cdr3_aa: CASSLSTGGGRNEQFF; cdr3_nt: TGTGCTAGCAGCTTATCTACAGGCGGGGGGAGGAATGAGCAGTTCTTC
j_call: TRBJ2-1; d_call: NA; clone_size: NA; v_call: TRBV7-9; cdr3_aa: CASSLAQVNEQFF; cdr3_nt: TGTGCCAGCAGCTTAGCACAGGTCAATGAGCAGTTCTTC
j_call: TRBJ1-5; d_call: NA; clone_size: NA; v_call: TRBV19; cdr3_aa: CAGGWGPHGPQHF; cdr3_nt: TGTGCCGGAGGGTGGGGCCCTCACGGTCCCCAGCATTTT
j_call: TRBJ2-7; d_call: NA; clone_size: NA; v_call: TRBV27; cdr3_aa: CASSLVLQGGYEQYF; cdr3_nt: TGTGCCAGCAGTTTAGTTCTACAGGGTGGTTACGAGCAGTACTTC
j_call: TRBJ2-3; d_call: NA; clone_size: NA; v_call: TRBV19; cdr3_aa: CASSIGLTTTDTQYF; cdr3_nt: TGTGCCAGTAGTATCGGCCTGACAACTACAGATACGCAGTATTTT
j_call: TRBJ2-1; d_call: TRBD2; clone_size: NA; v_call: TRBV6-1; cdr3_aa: CASSGTSGSFYEQFF; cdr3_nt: TGTGCCAGCAGTGGAACTAGCGGGAGTTTCTATGAGCAGTTCTTC
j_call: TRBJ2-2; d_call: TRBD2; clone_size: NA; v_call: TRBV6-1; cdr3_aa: CSAGLAGAGELFF; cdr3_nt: TGCTCGGCAGGACTAGCGGGAGCCGGGGAGCTGTTTTTT
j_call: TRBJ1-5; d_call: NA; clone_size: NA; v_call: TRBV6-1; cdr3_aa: CASSEVPPDRFVGQPQHF; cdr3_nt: TGTGCCAGCAGTGAAGTCCCCCCCGACAGGTTTGTAGGTCAGCCCCAGCATTTT
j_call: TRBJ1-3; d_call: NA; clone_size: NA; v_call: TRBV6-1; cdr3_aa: CASSESDRLQVTTSGNTIYF; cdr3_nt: TGTGCCAGCAGTGAATCCGATAGACTACAAGTTACCACCTCTGGAAACACCATATATTTT
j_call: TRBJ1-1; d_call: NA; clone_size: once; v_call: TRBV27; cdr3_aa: CATIRTDSLNTEAFF; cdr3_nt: TGTGCCACGATTAGGACAGATAGTCTGAACACTGAAGCTTTCTTT
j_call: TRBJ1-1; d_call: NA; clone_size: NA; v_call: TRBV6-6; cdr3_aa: CASRRPGDTEAFF; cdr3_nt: TGTGCCAGCAGACGGCCGGGGGACACTGAAGCTTTCTTT
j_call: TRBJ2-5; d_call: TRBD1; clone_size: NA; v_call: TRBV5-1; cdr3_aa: CASSYGFGQGGETQYF; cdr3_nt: TGCGCCAGCAGCTACGGTTTTGGACAGGGCGGAGAGACCCAGTACTTC
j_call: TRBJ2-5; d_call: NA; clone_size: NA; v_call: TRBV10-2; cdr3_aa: CARAAGAQETQYF; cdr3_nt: TGCGCCAGAGCGGCGGGGGCCCAAGAGACCCAGTACTTC
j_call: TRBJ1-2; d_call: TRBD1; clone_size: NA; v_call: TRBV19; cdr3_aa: CAGSGTGGESHYGYTF; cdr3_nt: TGTGCCGGTTCCGGGACAGGGGGCGAATCTCACTATGGCTACACCTTC
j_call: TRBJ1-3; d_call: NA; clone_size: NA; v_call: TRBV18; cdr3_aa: CASSPLGELNGNTIYF; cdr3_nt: TGTGCCAGCTCACCACTTGGGGAGTTAAATGGAAACACCATATATTTT
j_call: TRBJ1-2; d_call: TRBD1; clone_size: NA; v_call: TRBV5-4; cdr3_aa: CASSFGTGGPGLGYTF; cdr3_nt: TGTGCCAGCAGCTTTGGGACAGGAGGACCGGGGTTGGGCTACACCTTC
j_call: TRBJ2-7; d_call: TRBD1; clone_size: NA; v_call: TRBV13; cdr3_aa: CASSLGTGGSEQYF; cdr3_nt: TGTGCCAGCAGCTTAGGGACAGGGGGCTCCGAGCAGTACTTC
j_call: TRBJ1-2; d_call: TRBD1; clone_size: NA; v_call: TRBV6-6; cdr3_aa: CASTPDRIYGYTF; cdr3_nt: TGTGCCAGCACTCCGGACAGGATCTATGGCTACACCTTC
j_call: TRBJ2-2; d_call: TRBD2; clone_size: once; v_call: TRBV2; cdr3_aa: CASSLHSGAYTGELFF; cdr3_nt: TGTGCCAGCAGTCTACATAGCGGGGCATACACCGGGGAGCTGTTTTTT
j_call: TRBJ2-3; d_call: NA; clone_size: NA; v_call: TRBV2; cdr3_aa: CASSVQGEGTDTQYF; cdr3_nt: TGTGCCAGCAGTGTACAGGGAGAGGGCACAGATACGCAGTATTTT
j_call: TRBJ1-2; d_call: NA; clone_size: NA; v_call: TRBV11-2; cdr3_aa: CASSFRRDSLSNYGYTF; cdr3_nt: TGTGCCAGCAGCTTCCGCCGGGACTCCTTATCCAACTATGGCTACACCTTC
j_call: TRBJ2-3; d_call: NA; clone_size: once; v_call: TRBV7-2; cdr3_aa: CASSPFREDTQYF; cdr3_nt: TGTGCCAGCAGCCCATTTCGTGAGGATACGCAGTATTTT
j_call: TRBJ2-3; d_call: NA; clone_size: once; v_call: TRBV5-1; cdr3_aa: CASSLLRGPDDTQYF; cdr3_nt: TGCGCCAGCAGCTTGCTAAGAGGGCCGGATGATACGCAGTATTTT
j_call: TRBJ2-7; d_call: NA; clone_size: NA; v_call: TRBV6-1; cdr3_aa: CASQGLRISYEQYF; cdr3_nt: TGTGCCAGCCAGGGGTTAAGGATCTCCTACGAGCAGTACTTC
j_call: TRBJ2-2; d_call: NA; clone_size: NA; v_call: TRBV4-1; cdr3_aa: CASSPPGLSFTGELFF; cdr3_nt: TGCGCCAGCAGCCCACCGGGACTTTCGTTCACCGGGGAGCTGTTTTTT
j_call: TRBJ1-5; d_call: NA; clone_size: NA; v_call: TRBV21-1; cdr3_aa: CASRDRGPNQPQHF; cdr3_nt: TGTGCCAGCAGAGACAGGGGTCCCAATCAGCCCCAGCATTTT
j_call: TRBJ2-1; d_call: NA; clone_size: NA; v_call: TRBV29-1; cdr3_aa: CSVAGRLWNEQFF; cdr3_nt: TGCAGCGTCGCGGGGCGGCTATGGAATGAGCAGTTCTTC
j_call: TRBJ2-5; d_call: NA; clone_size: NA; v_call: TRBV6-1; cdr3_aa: CASSELSLGARLEETQYF; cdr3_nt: TGTGCCAGCAGTGAACTTAGTCTGGGGGCGCGATTGGAAGAGACCCAGTACTTC
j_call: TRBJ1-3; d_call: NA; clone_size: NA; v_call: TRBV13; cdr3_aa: CASSLALGALSGNTIYF; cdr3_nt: TGTGCCAGCAGCTTAGCGCTTGGAGCCCTCTCTGGAAACACCATATATTTT
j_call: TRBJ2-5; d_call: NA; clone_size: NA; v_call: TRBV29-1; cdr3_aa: CSVDRAVETQYF; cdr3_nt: TGCAGCGTTGACAGGGCCGTAGAGACCCAGTACTTC
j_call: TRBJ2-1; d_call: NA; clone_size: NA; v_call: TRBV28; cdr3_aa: CASSPLARDLNEQFF; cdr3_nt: TGTGCCAGCAGTCCCCTCGCGCGGGACCTCAATGAGCAGTTCTTC
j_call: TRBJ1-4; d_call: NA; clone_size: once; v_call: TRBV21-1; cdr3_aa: CASSLETGWEEKLFF; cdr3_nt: TGTGCCAGCAGCTTAGAGACAGGGTGGGAAGAAAAACTGTTTTTT
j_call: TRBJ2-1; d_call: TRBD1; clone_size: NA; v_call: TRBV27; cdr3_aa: CASSGGQGGLYPLFF; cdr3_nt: TGTGCCAGCAGTGGAGGACAGGGGGGCCTGTACCCATTGTTCTTC
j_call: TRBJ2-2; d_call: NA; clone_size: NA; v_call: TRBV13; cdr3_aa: CASSPGGMVTGELFF; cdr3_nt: TGTGCCAGCAGCCCTGGCGGGATGGTTACCGGGGAGCTGTTTTTT
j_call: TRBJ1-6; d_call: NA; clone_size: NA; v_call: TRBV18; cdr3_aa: CASSPVTASADSPLHF; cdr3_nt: TGTGCCAGCTCACCTGTGACGGCATCTGCGGATTCACCCCTCCACTTT